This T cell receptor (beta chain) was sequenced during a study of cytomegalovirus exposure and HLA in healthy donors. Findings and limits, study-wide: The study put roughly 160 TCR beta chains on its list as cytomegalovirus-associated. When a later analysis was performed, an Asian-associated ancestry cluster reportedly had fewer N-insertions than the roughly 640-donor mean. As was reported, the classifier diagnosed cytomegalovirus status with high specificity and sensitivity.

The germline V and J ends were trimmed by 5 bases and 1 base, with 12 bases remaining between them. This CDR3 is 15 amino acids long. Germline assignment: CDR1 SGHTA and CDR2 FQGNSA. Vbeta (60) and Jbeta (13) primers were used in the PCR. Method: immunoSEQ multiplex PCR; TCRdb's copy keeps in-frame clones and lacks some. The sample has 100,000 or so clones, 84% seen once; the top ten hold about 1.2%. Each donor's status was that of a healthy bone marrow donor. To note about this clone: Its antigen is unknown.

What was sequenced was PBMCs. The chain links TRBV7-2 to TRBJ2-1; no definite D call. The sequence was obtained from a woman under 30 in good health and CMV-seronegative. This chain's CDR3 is CASSASYQSYNEQFF. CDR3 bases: TGTGCCAGCAGCGCGTCCTATCAATCCTACAATGAGCAGTTCTTC.